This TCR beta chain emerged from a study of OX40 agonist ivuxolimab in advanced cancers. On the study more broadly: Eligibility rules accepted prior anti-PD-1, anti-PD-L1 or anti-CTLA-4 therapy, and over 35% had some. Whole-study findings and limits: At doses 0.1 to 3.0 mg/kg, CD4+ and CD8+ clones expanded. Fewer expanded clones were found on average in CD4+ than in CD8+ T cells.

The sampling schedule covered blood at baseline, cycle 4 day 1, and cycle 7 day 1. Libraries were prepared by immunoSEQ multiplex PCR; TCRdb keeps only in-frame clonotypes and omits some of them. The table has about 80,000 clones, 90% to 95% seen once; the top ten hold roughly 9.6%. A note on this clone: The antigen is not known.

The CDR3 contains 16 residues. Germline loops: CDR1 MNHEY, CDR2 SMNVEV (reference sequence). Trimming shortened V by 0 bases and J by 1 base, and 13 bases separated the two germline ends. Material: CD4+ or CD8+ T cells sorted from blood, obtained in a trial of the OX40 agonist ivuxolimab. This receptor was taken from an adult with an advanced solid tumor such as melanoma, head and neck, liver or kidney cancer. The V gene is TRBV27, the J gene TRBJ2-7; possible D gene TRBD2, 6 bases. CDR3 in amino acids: CASSLSAGSISYEQYF. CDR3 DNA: TGTGCCAGCAGTTTATCGGCCGGGAGTATTTCCTACGAGCAGTACTTC.